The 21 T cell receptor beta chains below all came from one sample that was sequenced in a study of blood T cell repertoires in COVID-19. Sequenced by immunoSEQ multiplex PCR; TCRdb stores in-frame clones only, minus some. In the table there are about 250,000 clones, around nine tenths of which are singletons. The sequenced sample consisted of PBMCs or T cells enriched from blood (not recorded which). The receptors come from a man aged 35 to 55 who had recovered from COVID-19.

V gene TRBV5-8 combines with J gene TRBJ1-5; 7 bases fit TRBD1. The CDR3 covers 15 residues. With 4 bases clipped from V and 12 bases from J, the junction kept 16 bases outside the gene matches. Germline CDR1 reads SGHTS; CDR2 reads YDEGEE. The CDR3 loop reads CASSPGQPRVWNQHF. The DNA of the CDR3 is TGTGCCAGCAGCCCGGGACAGCCCAGGGTTTGGAACCAGCATTTT.

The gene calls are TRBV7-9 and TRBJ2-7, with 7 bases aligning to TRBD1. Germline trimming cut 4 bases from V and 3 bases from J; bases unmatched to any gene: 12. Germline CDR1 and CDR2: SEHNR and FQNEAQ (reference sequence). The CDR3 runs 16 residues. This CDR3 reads CASSSHRGLSNYEQYF. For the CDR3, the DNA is TGTGCCAGCAGCTCGCACAGGGGCTTATCTAACTACGAGCAGTACTTC.

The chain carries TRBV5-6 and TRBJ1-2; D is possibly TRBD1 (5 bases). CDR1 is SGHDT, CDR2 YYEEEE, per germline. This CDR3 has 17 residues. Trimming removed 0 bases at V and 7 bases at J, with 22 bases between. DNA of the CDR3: TGTGCCAGCAGCTTGGGATCTTTGGGCAGGGTAGTATCTGGCTACACCTTC. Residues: CASSLGSLGRVVSGYTF.

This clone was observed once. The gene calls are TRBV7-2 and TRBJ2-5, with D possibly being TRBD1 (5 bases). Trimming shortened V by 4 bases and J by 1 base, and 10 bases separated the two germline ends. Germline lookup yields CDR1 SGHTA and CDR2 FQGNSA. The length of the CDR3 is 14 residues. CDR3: CASSYDRRQETQYF. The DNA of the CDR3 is TGTGCCAGCAGCTATGACAGACGCCAAGAGACCCAGTACTTC. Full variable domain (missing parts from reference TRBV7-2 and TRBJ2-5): GAGVSQSPSNKVTEKGKDVELRCDPISGHTALYWYRQSLGQGLEFLIYFQGNSAPDKSGLPSDRFSAERTGGSVSTLTIQRTQQEDSAVYLCASSYDRRQETQYFGPGTRLLVL.

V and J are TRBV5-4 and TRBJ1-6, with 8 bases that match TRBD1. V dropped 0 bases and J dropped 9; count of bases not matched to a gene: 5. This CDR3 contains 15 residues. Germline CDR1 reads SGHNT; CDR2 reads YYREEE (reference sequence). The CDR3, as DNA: TGTGCCAGCAGCTTGGGTCGCCAGGGGGCTTCACCCCTCCACTTT. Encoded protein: CASSLGRQGASPLHF.

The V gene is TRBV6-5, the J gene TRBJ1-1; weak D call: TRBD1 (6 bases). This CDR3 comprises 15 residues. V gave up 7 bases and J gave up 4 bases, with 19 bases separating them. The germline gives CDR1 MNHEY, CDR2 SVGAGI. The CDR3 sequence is CASIQGSILFTEAFF. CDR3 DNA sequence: TGTGCCAGCATCCAGGGGAGTATCCTTTTCACTGAAGCTTTCTTT.

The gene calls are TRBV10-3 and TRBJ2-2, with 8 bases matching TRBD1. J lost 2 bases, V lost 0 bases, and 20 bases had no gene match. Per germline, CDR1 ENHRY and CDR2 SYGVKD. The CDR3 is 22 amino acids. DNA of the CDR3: TGTGCCATCAGTGAGTCTCGCCAGGGGGCAACTCTCCCCCCTCGAAACACCGGGGAGCTGTTTTTT. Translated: CAISESRQGATLPPRNTGELFF.

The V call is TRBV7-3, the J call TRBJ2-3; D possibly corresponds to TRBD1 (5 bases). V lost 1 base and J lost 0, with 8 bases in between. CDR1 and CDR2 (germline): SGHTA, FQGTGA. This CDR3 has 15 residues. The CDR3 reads CASSLNRQSTDTQYF. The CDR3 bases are TGTGCCAGCAGCTTAAACAGGCAGAGCACAGATACGCAGTATTTT.

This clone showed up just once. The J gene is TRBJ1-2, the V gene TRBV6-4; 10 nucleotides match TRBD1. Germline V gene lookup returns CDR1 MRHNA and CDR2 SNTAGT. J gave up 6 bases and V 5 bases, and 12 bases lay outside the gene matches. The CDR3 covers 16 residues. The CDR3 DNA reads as TGTGCCAGCAGTTTCCGGGACAGGGGTTTTTTCGATGGCTACACCTTC. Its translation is CASSFRDRGFFDGYTF.

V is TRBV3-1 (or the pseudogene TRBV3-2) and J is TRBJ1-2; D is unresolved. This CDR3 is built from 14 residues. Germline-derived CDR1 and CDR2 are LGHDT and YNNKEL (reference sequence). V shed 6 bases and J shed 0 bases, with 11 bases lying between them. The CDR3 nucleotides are TGTGCCAGCAGTTACCTGACAACTAACTATGGCTACACCTTC. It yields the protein CASSYLTTNYGYTF.

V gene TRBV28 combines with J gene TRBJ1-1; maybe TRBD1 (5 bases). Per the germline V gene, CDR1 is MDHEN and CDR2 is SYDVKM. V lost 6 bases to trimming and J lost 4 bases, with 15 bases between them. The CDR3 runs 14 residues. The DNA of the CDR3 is TGTGCCAGCAGGCTGACGGGGGGATTCACTGAAGCTTTCTTT. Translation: CASRLTGGFTEAFF.

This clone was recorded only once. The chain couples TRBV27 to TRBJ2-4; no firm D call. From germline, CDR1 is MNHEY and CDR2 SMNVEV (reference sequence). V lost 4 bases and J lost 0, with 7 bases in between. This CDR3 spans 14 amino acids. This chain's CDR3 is CASSSPLAKNIQYF. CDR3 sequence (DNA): TGTGCCAGCAGTTCTCCTCTAGCCAAAAACATTCAGTACTTC.

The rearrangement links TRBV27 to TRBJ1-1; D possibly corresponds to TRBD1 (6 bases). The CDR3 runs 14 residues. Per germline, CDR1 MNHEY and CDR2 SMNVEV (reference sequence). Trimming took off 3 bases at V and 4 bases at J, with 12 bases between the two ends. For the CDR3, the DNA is TGTGCCAGCAGTTTTAGAACAGGGCTCACTGAAGCTTTCTTT. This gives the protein CASSFRTGLTEAFF.

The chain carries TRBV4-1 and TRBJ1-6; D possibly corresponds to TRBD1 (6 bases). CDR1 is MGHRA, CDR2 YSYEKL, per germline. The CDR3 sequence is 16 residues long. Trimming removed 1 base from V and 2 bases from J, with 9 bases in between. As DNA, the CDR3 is TGCGCCAGCAGCCAAGGGACAGCTACCTATAATTCACCCCTCCACTTT. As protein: CASSQGTATYNSPLHF.

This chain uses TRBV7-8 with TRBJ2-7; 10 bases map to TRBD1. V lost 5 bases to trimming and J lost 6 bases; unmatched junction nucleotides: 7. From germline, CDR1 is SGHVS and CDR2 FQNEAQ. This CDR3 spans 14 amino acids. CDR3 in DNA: TGTGCCAGCAGCCCCCGGGACAGGGGAAGCGAGCAGTACTTC. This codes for CASSPRDRGSEQYF.

CDR3 sequence (DNA): TGTGCCAGCAGCTACGGGACAGGGTCCGAAAAACTGTTTTTT. It translates to CASSYGTGSEKLFF. The chain recombines TRBV5-6 with TRBJ1-4; 9 nucleotides line up with TRBD1. This CDR3 spans 14 amino acids. The germline V gene has CDR1 SGHDT and CDR2 YYEEEE. The V segment lost 3 bases and the J segment 8 bases; nucleotides outside the gene matches: 5.

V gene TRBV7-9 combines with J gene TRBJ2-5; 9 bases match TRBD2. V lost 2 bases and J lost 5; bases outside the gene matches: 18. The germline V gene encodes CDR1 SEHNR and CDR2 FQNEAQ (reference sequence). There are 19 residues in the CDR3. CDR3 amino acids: CASSLIRGDSGSWWETQYF. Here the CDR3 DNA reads TGTGCCAGCAGCTTAATTCGGGGGGATAGCGGGAGCTGGTGGGAGACCCAGTACTTC. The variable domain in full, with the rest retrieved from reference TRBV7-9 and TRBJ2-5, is DTGVSQNPRHKITKRGQNVTFRCDPISEHNRLYWYRQTLGQGPEFLTYFQNEAQLEKSRLLSDRFSAERPKGSFSTLEIQRTEQGDSAMYLCASSLIRGDSGSWWETQYFGPGTRLLVL.

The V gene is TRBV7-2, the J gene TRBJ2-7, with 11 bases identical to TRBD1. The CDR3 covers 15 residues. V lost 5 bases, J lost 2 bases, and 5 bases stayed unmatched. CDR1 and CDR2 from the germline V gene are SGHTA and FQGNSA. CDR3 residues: CASSTAGQGAYEQYF. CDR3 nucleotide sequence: TGTGCCAGCAGCACAGCGGGACAGGGGGCCTACGAGCAGTACTTC.

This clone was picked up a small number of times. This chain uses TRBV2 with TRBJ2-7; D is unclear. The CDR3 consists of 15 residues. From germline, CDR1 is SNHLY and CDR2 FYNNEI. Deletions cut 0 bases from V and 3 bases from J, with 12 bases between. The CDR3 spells CASSEAWQVRYEQYF. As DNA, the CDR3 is TGTGCCAGCAGTGAAGCATGGCAGGTTCGCTACGAGCAGTACTTC. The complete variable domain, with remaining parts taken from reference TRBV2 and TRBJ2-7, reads EPEVTQTPSHQVTQMGQEVILRCVPISNHLYFYWYRQILGQKVEFLVSFYNNEISEKSEIFDDQFSVERPDGSNFTLKIRSTKLEDSAMYFCASSEAWQVRYEQYFGPGTRLTVT.

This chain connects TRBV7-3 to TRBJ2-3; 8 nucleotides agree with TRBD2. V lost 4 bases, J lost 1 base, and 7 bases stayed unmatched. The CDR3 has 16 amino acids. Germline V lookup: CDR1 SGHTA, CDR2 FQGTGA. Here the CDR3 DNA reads TGTGCCAGCAGCTCCCAAGGGCGGGGGGGCACAGATACGCAGTATTTT. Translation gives CASSSQGRGGTDTQYF.

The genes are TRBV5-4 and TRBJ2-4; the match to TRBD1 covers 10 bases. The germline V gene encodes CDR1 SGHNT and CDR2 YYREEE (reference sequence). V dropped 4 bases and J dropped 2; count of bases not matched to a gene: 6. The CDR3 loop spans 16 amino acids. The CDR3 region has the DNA TGTGCCAGCAGCCCGGGACAGGGGAAAACCAAAAACATTCAGTACTTC. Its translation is CASSPGQGKTKNIQYF. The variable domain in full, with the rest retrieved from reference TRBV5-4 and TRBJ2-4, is ETGVTQSPTHLIKTRGQQVTLRCSSQSGHNTVSWYQQALGQGPQFIFQYYREEENGRGNFPPRFSGLQFPNYSSELNVNALELDDSALYLCASSPGQGKTKNIQYFGAGTRLSVL.